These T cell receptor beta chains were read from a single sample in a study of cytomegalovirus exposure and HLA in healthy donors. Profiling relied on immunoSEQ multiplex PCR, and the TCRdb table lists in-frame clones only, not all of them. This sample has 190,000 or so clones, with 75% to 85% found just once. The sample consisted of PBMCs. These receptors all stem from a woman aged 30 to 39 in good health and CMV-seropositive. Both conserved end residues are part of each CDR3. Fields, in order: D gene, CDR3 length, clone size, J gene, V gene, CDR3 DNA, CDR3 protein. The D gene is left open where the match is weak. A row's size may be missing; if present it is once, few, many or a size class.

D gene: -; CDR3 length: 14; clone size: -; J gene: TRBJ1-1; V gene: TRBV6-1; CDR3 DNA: TGTGCCAGCAGTGAAGTAAGGGGAATCACTGAAGCTTTCTTT; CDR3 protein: CASSEVRGITEAFF
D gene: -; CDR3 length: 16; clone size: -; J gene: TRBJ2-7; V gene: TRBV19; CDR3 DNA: TGTGCCAGTAGTAAGGGCGGGGTTCGGGGCTCCTACGAGCAGTACTTC; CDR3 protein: CASSKGGVRGSYEQYF
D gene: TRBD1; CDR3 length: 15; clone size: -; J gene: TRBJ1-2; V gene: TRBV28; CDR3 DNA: TGTGCCAGCAGTCGGGCCGGGACAGGGACTCAGGGCTACACCTTC; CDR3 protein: CASSRAGTGTQGYTF
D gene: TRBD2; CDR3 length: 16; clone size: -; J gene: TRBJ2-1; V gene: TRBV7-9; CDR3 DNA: TGTGCCAGCAGCTTACCAGGACTAGCGACCTACAATGAGCAGTTCTTC; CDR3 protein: CASSLPGLATYNEQFF
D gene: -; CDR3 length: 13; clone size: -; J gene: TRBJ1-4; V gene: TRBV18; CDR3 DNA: TGTGCCAGCTCACCATACAGAAATGAAAAACTGTTTTTT; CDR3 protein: CASSPYRNEKLFF
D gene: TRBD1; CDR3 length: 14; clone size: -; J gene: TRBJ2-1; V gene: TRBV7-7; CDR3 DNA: TGTGCTAGCAGCCCAGACAGGGTCTTGGGTGAGCAGTTCTTC; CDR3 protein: CASSPDRVLGEQFF
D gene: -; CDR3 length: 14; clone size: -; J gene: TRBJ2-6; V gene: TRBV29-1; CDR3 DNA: TGCAGCGTTGTTGGACAGTCTGGGGCCAACGTCCTGACTTTC; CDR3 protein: CSVVGQSGANVLTF
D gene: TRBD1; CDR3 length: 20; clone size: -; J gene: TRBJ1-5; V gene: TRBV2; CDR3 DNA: TGTGCCAGCAGTGATGAAGGGGAGGACACCGGGACAGGGATTCCGCAGCCCCAGCATTTT; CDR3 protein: CASSDEGEDTGTGIPQPQHF
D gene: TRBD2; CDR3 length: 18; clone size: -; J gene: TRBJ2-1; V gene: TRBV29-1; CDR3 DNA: TGCAGCGTCGCTCTCCCCGGGACTAGCGGGACTACCTACAATGAGCAGTTCTTC; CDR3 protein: CSVALPGTSGTTYNEQFF
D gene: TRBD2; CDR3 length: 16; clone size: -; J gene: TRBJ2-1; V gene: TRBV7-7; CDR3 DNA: TGTGCTAGCAGCTTAGATCTAGCGGGAGGGTTTGGTGAGCAGTTCTTC; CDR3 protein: CASSLDLAGGFGEQFF
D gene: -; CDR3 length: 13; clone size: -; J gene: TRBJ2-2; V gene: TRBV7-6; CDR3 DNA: TGTGCCAGCAGCTTAGTCGGAGACGGGGAGCTGTTTTTT; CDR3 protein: CASSLVGDGELFF
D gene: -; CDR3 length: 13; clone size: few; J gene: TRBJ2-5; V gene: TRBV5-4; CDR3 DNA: TGTGCCAGCAGCCCTCCACTTCAAGAGACCCAGTACTTC; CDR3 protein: CASSPPLQETQYF
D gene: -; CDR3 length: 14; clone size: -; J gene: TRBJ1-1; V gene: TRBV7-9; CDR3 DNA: TGTGCCAGCAGCTTAATGGCAACGAACACTGAAGCTTTCTTT; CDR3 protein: CASSLMATNTEAFF
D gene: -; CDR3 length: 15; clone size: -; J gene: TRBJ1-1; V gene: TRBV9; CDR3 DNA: TGTGCCAGCAGCCGTGGAGGCGAGTTGATTACTGAAGCTTTCTTT; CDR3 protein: CASSRGGELITEAFF
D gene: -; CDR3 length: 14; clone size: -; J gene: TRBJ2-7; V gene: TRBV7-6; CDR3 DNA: TGTGCCAGCAGCGAGGGGGTGGGGTCCTACGAGCAGTACTTC; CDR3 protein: CASSEGVGSYEQYF
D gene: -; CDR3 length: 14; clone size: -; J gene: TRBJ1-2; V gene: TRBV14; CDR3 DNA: TGTGCCAGCAGCCAAGTGATCGGGTTCGGCGGCTACACCTTC; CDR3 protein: CASSQVIGFGGYTF
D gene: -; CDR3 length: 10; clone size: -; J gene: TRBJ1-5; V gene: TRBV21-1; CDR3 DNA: TGTGCCAGCACTTATCAGCCCCAGCATTTT; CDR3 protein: CASTYQPQHF
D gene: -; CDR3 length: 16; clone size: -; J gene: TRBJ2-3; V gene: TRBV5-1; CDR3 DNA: TGCGCCAGCAGCTTGCCAGGGGATTTTGGCACAGATACGCAGTATTTT; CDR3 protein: CASSLPGDFGTDTQYF
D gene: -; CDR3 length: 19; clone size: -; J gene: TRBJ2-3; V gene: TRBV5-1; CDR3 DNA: TGCGCCAGCAGCTTGGCCTTGGGCCCAGGAATTGATAGCACAGATACGCAGTATTTT; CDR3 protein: CASSLALGPGIDSTDTQYF
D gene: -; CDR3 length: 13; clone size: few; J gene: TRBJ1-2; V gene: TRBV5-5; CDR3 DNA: TGTGCCAGCAGCCCCGACACGGACTATGGCTACACCTTC; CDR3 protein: CASSPDTDYGYTF
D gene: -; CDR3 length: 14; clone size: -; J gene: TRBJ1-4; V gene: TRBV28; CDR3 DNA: TGTGCCAGCAGTCGACAGGAGTATAATGAAAAACTGTTTTTT; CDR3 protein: CASSRQEYNEKLFF
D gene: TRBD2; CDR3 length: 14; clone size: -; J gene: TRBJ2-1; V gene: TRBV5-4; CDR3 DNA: TGTGCCCAGAGCTCGTATCCGGGACTAGTCGAGCAGTTCTTC; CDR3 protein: CAQSSYPGLVEQFF
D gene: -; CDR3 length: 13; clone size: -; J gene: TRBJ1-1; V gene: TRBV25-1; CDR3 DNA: TGTGCCAGCAGTGATAGGGGTCGGACTGAAGCTTTCTTT; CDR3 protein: CASSDRGRTEAFF
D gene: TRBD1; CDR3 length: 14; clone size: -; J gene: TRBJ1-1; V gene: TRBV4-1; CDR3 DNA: TGCGCCAGCAGTTATACAGGGGGGAGGACTGAAGCTTTCTTT; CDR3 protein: CASSYTGGRTEAFF
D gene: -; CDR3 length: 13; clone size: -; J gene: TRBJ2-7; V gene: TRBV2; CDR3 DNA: TGTGCCAGCAGTGAAGGCGCAGGGTTCAGCTTGTACTTC; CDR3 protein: CASSEGAGFSLYF
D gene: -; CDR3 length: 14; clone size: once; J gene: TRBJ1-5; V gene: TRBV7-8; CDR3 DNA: TGTGCCAGCAGCCGCCGGGACTCCAATCAGCCCCAGCATTTT; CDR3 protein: CASSRRDSNQPQHF
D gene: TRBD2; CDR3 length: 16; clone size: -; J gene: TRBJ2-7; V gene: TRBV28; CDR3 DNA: TGTGCCAGCAGTCCCCTTAAGCTAGCGGGAGCCCCCGAGCAGTACTTC; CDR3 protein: CASSPLKLAGAPEQYF
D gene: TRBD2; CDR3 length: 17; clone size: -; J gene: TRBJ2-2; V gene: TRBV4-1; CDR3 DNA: TGCGCCAGCAGCCCTAGCGGGAGGACCCATAACACCGGGGAGCTGTTTTTT; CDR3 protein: CASSPSGRTHNTGELFF
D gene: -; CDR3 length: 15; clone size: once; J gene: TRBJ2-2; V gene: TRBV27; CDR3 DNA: TGTGCCAGCAGGGAGGGGAACGGGTTCGCCGGGGAGCTGTTTTTT; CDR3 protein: CASREGNGFAGELFF
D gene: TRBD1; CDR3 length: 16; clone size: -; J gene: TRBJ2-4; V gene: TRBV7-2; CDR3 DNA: TGTGCCAGCAGCCCCCGAACCGGGACAGGGGAAAACATTCAGTACTTC; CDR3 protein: CASSPRTGTGENIQYF
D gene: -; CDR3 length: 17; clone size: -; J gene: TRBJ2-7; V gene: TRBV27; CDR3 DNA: TGTGCCAGCAGCCGCAAGGGGTCTCCTGACTTAACCTACGAGCAGTACTTC; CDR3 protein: CASSRKGSPDLTYEQYF
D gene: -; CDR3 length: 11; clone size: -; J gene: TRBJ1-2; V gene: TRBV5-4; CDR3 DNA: TGTGCCAGCACCACGGGGTGGGGCTACACCTTC; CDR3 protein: CASTTGWGYTF
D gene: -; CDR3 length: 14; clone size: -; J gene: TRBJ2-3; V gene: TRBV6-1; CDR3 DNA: TGTGCCAGCAGTGAACCCGGGAGCACAGATACGCAGTATTTT; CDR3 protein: CASSEPGSTDTQYF
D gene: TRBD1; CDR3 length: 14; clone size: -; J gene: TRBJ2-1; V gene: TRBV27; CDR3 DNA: TGTGCCAGTAATACCGGGACAGGGGGATCCGGGCAGTTCTTC; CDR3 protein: CASNTGTGGSGQFF
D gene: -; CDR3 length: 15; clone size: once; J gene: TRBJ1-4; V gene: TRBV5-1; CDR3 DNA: TGCGCCAGCAGCTTTCTGAGGGGAGGAAATGAAAAACTGTTTTTT; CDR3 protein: CASSFLRGGNEKLFF
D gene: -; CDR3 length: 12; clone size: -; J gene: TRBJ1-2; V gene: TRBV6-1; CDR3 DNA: TGTGCCAGCAGTGATCAAACATATGGCTACACCTTC; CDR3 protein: CASSDQTYGYTF
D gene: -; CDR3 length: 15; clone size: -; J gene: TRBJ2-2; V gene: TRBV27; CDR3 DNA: TGTGCCAGCAGTTTATCCAGGACGAACACCGGGGAGCTGTTTTTT; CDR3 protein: CASSLSRTNTGELFF
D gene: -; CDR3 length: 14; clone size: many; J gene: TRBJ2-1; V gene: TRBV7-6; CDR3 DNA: TGTGCCAGCAGCTCGATTAGCCCAAACAATGAGCAGTTCTTC; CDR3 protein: CASSSISPNNEQFF